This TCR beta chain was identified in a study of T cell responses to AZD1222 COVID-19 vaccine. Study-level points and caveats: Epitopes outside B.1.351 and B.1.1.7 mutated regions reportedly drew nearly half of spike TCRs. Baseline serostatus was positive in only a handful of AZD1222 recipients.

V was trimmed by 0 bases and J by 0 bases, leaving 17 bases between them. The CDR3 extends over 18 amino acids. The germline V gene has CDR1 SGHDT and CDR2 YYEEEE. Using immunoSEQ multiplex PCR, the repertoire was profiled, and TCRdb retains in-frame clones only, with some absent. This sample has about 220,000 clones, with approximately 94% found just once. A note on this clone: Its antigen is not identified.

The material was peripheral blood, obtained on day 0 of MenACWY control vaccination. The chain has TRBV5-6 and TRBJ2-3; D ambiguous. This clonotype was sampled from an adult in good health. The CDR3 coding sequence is TGTGCCAGCAGCTTGGCCCCACGAGCCAGAATAAGCACAGATACGCAGTATTTT. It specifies CASSLAPRARISTDTQYF.